This TCR beta chain was identified during a study of T cell repertoires in cytomegalovirus infection. This clonotype was seen more than once but under ten times. Antigen unknown. TCRdb re-analysed the reads in MiXCR, keeping a single row per CDR3 protein. The sample has approximately 30,000 distinct CDR3 sequences, 15% to 20% seen once; the top ten hold roughly 80%. The CDR3 is 16 residues long. Trimming removed 1 base from V and 3 bases from J, with 15 bases in between. Germline CDR1 and CDR2: SGHVS and FNYEAQ. The sequence came from a human donor in good health (CMV status not recorded). Some clones in this sample may be carry-over from other donors' samples. The chain links TRBV7-6 to TRBJ2-5; D remains unclear. Sample: CD8+ T cells from cultured PBMCs, taken from culture after CMV antigen stimulation. This CDR3 reads CASSLGGYRTEETQYF. The CDR3 DNA is TGTGCCAGCAGCTTAGGTGGCTATCGGACCGAAGAGACCCAGTACTTC.